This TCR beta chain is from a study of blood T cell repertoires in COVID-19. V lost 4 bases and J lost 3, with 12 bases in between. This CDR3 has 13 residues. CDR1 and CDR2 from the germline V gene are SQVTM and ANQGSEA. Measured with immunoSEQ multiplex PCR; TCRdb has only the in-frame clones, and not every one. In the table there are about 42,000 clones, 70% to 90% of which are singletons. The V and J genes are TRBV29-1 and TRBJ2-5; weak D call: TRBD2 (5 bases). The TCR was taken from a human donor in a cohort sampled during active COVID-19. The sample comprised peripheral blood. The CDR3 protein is CSVVGRAEETQYF. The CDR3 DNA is TGCAGCGTTGTAGGGCGGGCAGAAGAGACCCAGTACTTC.